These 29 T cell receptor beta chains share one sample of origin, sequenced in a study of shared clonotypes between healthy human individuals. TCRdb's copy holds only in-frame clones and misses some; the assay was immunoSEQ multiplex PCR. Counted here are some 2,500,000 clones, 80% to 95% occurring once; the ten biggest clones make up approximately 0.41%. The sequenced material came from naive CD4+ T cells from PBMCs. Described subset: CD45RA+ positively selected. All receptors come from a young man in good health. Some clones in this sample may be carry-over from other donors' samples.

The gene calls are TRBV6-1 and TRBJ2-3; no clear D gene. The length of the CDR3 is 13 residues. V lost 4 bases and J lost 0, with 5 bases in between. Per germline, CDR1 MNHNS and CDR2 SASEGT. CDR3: CASSATSTDTQYF. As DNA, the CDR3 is TGTGCCAGCAGTGCCACCAGCACAGATACGCAGTATTTT.

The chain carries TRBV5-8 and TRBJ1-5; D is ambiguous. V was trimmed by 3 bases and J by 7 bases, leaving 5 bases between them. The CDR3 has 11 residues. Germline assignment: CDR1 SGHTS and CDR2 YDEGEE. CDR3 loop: CASSYQQPQHF. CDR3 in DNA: TGTGCCAGCAGCTACCAACAGCCCCAGCATTTT.

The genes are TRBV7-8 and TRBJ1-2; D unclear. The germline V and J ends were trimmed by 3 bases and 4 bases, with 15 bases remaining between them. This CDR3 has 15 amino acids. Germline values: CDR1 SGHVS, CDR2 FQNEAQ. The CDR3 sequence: CASSLWEEYLYGYTF. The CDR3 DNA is TGTGCCAGCAGCTTGTGGGAGGAGTACCTCTATGGCTACACCTTC.

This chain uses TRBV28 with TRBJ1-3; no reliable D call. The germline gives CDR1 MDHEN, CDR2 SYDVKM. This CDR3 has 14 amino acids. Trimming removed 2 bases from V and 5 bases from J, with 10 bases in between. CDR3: CASSLRVVRNTIYF. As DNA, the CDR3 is TGTGCCAGCAGTTTAAGGGTAGTTAGAAACACCATATATTTT.

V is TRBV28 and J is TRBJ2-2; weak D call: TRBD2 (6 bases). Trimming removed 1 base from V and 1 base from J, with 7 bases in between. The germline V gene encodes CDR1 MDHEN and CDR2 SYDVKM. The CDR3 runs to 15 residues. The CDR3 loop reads CASSLSGLNTGELFF. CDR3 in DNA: TGTGCCAGCAGTTTATCGGGACTGAACACCGGGGAGCTGTTTTTT. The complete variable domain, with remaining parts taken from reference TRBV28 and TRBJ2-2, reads DVKVTQSSRYLVKRTGEKVFLECVQDMDHENMFWYRQDPGLGLRLIYFSYDVKMKEKGDIPEGYSVSREKKERFSLILESASTNQTSMYLCASSLSGLNTGELFFGEGSRLTVL.

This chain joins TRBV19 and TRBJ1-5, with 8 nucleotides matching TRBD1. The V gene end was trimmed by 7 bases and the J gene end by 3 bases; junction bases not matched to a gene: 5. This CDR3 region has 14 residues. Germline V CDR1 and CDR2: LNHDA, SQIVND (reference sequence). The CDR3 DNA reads TGTGCCAGTAAGGGACAGGCGATCAATCAGCCCCAGCATTTT. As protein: CASKGQAINQPQHF.

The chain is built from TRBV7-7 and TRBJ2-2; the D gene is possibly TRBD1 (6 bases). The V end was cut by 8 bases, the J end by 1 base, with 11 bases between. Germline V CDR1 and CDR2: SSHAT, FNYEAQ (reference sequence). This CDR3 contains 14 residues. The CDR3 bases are TGTGCCAGCTCACGGACAGTGAACACCGGGGAGCTGTTTTTT. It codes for CASSRTVNTGELFF.

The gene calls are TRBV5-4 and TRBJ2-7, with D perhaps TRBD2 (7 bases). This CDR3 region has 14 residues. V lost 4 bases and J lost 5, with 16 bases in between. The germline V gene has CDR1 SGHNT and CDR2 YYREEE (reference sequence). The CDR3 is CASSGPWGGDEQYF. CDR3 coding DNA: TGTGCCAGCAGCGGTCCATGGGGGGGCGACGAGCAGTACTTC.

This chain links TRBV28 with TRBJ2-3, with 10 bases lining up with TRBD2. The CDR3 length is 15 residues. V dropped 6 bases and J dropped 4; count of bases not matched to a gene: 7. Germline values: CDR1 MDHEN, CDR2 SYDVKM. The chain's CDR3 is CASSRAGGPPDTQYF. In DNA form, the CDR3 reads TGTGCCAGCAGCCGAGCGGGAGGGCCCCCAGATACGCAGTATTTT.

CDR3 nucleotide sequence: TGTGCCAGCAGTTACGTCCAGGGGAACACAGATACGCAGTATTTT. Translating gives CASSYVQGNTDTQYF. This sequence joins TRBV6-5 and TRBJ2-3; maybe TRBD1 (6 bases). Germline CDR1 is MNHEY and CDR2 is SVGAGI. The germline V and J ends were trimmed by 2 bases and 2 bases, with 11 bases remaining between them. The CDR3 is made up of 15 amino acids.

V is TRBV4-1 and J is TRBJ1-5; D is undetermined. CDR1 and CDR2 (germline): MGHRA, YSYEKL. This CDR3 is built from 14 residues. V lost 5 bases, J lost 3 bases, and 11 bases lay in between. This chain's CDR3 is CASSVTVNNQPQHF. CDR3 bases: TGCGCCAGCAGCGTTACCGTCAACAATCAGCCCCAGCATTTT.

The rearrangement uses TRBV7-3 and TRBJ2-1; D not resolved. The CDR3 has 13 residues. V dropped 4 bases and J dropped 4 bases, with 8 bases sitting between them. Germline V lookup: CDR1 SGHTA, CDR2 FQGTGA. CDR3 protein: CASSSSGYNEQFF. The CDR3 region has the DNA TGTGCCAGCAGCTCGTCCGGATACAATGAGCAGTTCTTC.

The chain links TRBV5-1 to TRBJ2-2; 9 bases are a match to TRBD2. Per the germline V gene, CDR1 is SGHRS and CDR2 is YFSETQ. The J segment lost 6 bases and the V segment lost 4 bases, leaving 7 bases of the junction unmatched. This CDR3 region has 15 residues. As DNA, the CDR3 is TGCGCCAGCAGCGCGCAAGGACTAGCGTCCGGGGAGCTGTTTTTT. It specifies CASSAQGLASGELFF.

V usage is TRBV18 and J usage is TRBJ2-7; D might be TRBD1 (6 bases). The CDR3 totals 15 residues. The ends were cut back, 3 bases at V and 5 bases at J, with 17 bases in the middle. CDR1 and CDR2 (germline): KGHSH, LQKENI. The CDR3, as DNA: TGTGCCAGCTCACCTACAGGGTCACAGCCCAACGAGCAGTACTTC. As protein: CASSPTGSQPNEQYF. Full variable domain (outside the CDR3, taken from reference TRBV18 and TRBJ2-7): NAGVMQNPRHLVRRRGQEARLRCSPMKGHSHVYWYRQLPEEGLKFMVYLQKENIIDESGMPKERFSAEFPKEGPSILRIQQVVRGDSAAYFCASSPTGSQPNEQYFGPGTRLTVT.

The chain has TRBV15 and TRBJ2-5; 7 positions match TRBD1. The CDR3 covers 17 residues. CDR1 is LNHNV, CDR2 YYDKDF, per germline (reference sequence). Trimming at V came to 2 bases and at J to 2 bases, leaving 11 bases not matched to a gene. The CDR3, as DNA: TGTGCCACCAGCAGATCATGGGACAGTGCCACACAAGAGACCCAGTACTTC. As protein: CATSRSWDSATQETQYF.

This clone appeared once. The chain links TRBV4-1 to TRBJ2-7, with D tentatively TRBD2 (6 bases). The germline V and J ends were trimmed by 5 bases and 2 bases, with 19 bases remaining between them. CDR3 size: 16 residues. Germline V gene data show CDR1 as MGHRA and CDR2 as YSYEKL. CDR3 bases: TGCGCCAGCAGCTACCTTAGCGGCGCGATACCCTACGAGCAGTACTTC. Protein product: CASSYLSGAIPYEQYF.

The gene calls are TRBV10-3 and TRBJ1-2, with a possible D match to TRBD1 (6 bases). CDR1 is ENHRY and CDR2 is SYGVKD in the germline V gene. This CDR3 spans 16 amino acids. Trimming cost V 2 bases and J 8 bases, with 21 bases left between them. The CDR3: CAISEQGSDPRRGYTF. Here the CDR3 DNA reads TGTGCCATCAGTGAGCAGGGGTCAGACCCAAGGCGAGGCTACACCTTC.

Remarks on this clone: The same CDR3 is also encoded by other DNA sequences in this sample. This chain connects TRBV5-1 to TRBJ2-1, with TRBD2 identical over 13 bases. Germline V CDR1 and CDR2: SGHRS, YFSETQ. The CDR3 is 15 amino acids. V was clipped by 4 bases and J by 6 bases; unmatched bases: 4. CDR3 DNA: TGCGCCAGCAGCAGGACTAGCGGGAGCTTCAATGAGCAGTTCTTC. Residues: CASSRTSGSFNEQFF.

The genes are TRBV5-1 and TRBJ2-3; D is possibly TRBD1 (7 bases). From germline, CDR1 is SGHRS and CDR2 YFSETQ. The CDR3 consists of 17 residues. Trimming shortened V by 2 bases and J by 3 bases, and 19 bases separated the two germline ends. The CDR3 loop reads CASSFVGGGQRTDTQYF. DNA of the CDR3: TGCGCCAGCAGCTTCGTAGGAGGGGGCCAGCGGACAGATACGCAGTATTTT.

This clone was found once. The CDR3 coding sequence is TGCGCCAGCAGCTCCGCTAGCGGGATAGGGGCCGGGGAGCTGTTTTTT. Protein product: CASSSASGIGAGELFF. The chain carries TRBV5-1 and TRBJ2-2; 9 nucleotides agree with TRBD2. The CDR3 runs to 16 residues. J lost 6 bases, V lost 3 bases, and 9 bases had no gene match. The V gene's germline CDR1 is SGHRS and CDR2 YFSETQ.

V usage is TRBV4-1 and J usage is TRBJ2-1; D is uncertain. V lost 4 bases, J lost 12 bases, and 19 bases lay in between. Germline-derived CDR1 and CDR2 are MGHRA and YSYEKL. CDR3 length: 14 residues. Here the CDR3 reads CASSPPLIPWRQFF. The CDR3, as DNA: TGCGCCAGCAGCCCCCCCTTGATCCCCTGGAGGCAGTTCTTC.

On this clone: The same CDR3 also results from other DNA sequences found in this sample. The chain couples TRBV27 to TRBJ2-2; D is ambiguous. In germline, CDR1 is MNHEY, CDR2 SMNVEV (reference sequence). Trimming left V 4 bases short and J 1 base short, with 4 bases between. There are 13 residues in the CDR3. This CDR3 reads CASSSRNTGELFF. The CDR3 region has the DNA TGTGCCAGCAGTTCGCGGAACACCGGGGAGCTGTTTTTT.

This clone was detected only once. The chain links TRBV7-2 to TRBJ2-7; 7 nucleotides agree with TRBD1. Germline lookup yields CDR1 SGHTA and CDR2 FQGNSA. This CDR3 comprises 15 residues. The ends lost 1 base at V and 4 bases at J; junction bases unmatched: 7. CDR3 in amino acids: CASSLGTGSLYEQYF. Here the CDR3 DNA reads TGTGCCAGCAGCTTAGGGACAGGTTCTCTGTACGAGCAGTACTTC.

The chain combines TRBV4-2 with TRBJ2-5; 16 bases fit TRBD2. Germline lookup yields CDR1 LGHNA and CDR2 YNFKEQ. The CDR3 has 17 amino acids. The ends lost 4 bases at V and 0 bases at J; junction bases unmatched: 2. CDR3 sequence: CASSPGLAGGYQETQYF. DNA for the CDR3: TGTGCCAGCAGCCCGGGACTAGCGGGAGGGTACCAAGAGACCCAGTACTTC.

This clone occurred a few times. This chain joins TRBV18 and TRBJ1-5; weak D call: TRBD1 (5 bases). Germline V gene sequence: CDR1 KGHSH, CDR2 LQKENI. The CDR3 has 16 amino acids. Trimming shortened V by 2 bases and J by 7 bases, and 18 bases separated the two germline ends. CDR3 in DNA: TGTGCCAGCTCACCATATAGAAGTGGGACGGTGCAGCCCCAGCATTTT. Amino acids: CASSPYRSGTVQPQHF. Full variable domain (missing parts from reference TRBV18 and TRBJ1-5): NAGVMQNPRHLVRRRGQEARLRCSPMKGHSHVYWYRQLPEEGLKFMVYLQKENIIDESGMPKERFSAEFPKEGPSILRIQQVVRGDSAAYFCASSPYRSGTVQPQHFGDGTRLSIL.

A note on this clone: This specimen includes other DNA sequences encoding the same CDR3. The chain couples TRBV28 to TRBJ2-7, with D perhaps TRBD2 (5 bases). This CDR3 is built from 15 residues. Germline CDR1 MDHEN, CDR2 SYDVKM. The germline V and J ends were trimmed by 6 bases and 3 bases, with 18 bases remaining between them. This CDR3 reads CASSLGGALSYEQYF. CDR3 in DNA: TGTGCCAGCAGCCTCGGAGGAGCCCTAAGCTACGAGCAGTACTTC.

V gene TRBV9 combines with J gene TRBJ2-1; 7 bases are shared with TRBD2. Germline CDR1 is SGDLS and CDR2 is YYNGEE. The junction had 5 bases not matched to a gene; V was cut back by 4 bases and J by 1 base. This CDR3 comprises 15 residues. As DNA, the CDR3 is TGTGCCAGCAGCCTGGGGGGAGGGTCCTACAATGAGCAGTTCTTC. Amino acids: CASSLGGGSYNEQFF.

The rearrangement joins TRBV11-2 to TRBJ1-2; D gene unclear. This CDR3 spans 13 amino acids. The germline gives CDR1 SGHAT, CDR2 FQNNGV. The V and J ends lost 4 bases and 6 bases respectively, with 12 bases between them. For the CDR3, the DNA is TGTGCCAGCAGCTACCGGAGGGAAGATGGCTACACCTTC. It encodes CASSYRREDGYTF.

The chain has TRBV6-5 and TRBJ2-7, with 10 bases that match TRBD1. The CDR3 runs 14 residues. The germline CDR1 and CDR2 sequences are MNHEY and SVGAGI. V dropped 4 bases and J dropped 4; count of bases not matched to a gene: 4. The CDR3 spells CASSLRDRGYEQYF. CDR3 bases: TGTGCCAGCAGTTTGAGGGACAGGGGTTACGAGCAGTACTTC.